These 27 T cell receptor beta chains came from one sample sequenced in a study of CD8 T cells in ankylosing spondylitis. Findings and limits, study-wide: Made up of several highly homologous variants, a TCR beta motif appeared characteristic of ankylosing spondylitis blood.

The antigens for these receptors are not known. MiXCR was run by TCRdb on the 5' RACE reads, yielding one entry per CDR3 protein. The sample holds over 600,000 distinct CDR3 sequences, around a fifth seen once. Sequenced input: blood, either unsorted or a sorted T cell fraction (not recorded which). The receptors here all came from a male donor with ankylosing spondylitis.

This clonotype was seen a few times. CDR3 nucleotide sequence: TGTGCCAGCAGTGCCACGGGGGGGCAGGAAAAACTGTTTTTT. Protein: CASSATGGQEKLFF. The chain combines TRBV12-3 or TRBV12-4 with TRBJ1-4; weak D call: TRBD1 (6 bases). The germline V and J ends were trimmed by 5 bases and 8 bases, with 15 bases remaining between them. The CDR3 runs 14 residues.

The chain uses TRBV11-2 and TRBJ1-2; D possibly corresponds to TRBD1 (5 bases). CDR3 length: 13 residues. Germline CDR1 is SGHAT and CDR2 is FQNNGV. V was shortened by 4 bases and J by 6 bases, with 12 bases between the two germline ends. CDR3 nucleotide sequence: TGTGCCAGCAGCTCCGGACAATTTCATGGCTACACCTTC. The encoded protein is CASSSGQFHGYTF.

In this sample, this clonotype turned up a few times. The chain joins TRBV12-3 or TRBV12-4 to TRBJ1-5; TRBD1 matches 8 bases. After removal of 6 bases from V and 3 bases from J, the junction contained 7 bases not matched to a gene. This CDR3 contains 15 residues. The CDR3 nucleotides are TGTGCCAGCAGACAACAGGGGGTTACCAATCAGCCCCAGCATTTT. Translated: CASRQQGVTNQPQHF.

This clonotype was seen more than once but under ten times. This chain uses TRBV5-1 with TRBJ2-1, with 12 nucleotides matching TRBD2. The germline CDR1 and CDR2 sequences are SGHRS and YFSETQ. J lost 2 bases, V lost 4 bases, and 7 bases had no gene match. There are 17 residues in the CDR3. The CDR3 coding sequence is TGCGCCAGCAGCCTCCGGACTAGCGGGGCTCCCTACAATGAGCAGTTCTTC. It yields the protein CASSLRTSGAPYNEQFF.

Only a few counts were recorded for this clonotype. The CDR3 does not close with the conserved phenylalanine or tryptophan, likely indicating a read error. The DNA is omitted, as the CDR3 cannot be located on it reliably, and the CDR3 follows TCRdb's listing. V and J are TRBV28 and TRBJ1-4; the table's D call, TRBD1, was not checked against the DNA. The germline V gene encodes CDR1 MDHEN and CDR2 SYDVKM. Ends included, the CDR3 has 12 residues. The CDR3 protein is CASSFKGQLREL.

A few counts support this clonotype. The chain combines TRBV12-3 or TRBV12-4 with TRBJ1-4; TRBD1 is a possible D gene (6 bases). This CDR3 comprises 15 residues. V shed 5 bases and J shed 3 bases, with 13 bases lying between them. In DNA form, the CDR3 reads TGTGCCAGCAGTCCCGGGACACTCGCTAATGAAAAACTGTTTTTT. Its protein product is CASSPGTLANEKLFF.

This clonotype was counted a few times. The chain carries TRBV28 and TRBJ2-1; TRBD2 matches at 8 bases. This CDR3 is 17 amino acids long. Germline CDR1 is MDHEN and CDR2 is SYDVKM. V was clipped by 5 bases and J by 2 bases; unmatched bases: 11. DNA for the CDR3: TGTGCCAGCAGTCCTCCCATCCCGGGAGGGCCCTACAATGAGCAGTTCTTC. It encodes CASSPPIPGGPYNEQFF.

This clonotype was seen a few times. V usage is TRBV15 and J usage is TRBJ1-4; D not resolved. The CDR3 has 15 amino acids. Trimming took off 0 bases at V and 3 bases at J, with 8 bases between the two ends. CDR1 LNHNV and CDR2 YYDKDF come from the germline V gene (reference sequence). The CDR3 loop is CATSRDQRSNEKLFF. The CDR3 DNA is TGTGCCACCAGCAGAGATCAGAGATCTAATGAAAAACTGTTTTTT.

The rearrangement links TRBV11-2 to TRBJ2-5, with 8 bases that match TRBD2. Trimming at V came to 1 base and at J to 1 base, leaving 5 bases not matched to a gene. From germline, CDR1 is SGHAT and CDR2 FQNNGV. There are 16 residues in the CDR3. Here the CDR3 DNA reads TGTGCCAGCAGCTTAGTGCGGGGGGCCCTCCAAGAGACCCAGTACTTC. This gives the protein CASSLVRGALQETQYF.

This clonotype was picked up a small number of times. The V call is TRBV28, the J call TRBJ2-5; TRBD2 matches 7 bases. Germline loops: CDR1 MDHEN, CDR2 SYDVKM. There are 13 residues in the CDR3. The V and J ends lost 8 bases and 4 bases, in that order; junction bases with no gene match: 7. The CDR3 DNA follows: TGTGCCAGCGGGGCCTCGGGAGGAGAGACCCAGTACTTC. This encodes CASGASGGETQYF.

This clonotype has a handful of counts. This chain connects TRBV20-1 to TRBJ2-2; D unclear. CDR1 is DFQATT and CDR2 is SNEGSKA in the germline V gene (reference sequence). This CDR3 has 13 residues. The germline V and J ends were trimmed by 6 bases and 1 base, with 9 bases remaining between them. Here the CDR3 DNA reads TGCAGTGCCAAACAAATGAACACCGGGGAGCTGTTTTTT. The encoded protein is CSAKQMNTGELFF.

Only a few counts were recorded for this clonotype. The chain carries TRBV12-3 or TRBV12-4 and TRBJ1-5; no firm D call. CDR3 length: 14 residues. V lost 2 bases, J lost 7 bases, and 12 bases lay in between. CDR3: CASSLTAYSQPQHF. The CDR3 DNA reads as TGTGCCAGCAGTTTAACGGCATACAGCCAGCCCCAGCATTTT.

This clonotype was observed many times. This chain joins TRBV6-5 and TRBJ2-7; perhaps TRBD2 as D (5 bases). Germline V gene lookup returns CDR1 MNHEY and CDR2 SVGAGI. The CDR3 loop spans 14 amino acids. V was trimmed by 4 bases and J by 1 base, leaving 11 bases between them. The CDR3: CASSSSGISYEQYF. The CDR3 nucleotides read TGTGCCAGCAGTTCCTCCGGGATTTCCTACGAGCAGTACTTC.

A single count supports this clonotype. The genes are TRBV14 and TRBJ2-2, with D hard to call. In germline, CDR1 is SGHDN, CDR2 FVKESK. CDR3 length: 16 residues. V lost 0 bases to trimming and J lost 5 bases, with 13 bases between them. The CDR3 DNA follows: TGTGCCAGCAGCCAAGACCGGCCCTTCGGGACCGGGGAGCTGTTTTTT. It yields the protein CASSQDRPFGTGELFF. Supplemented by reference TRBV14 and TRBJ2-2, the full variable domain reads EAGVTQFPSHSVIEKGQTVTLRCDPISGHDNLYWYRRVMGKEIKFLLHFVKESKQDESGMPNNRFLAERTGGTYSTLKVQPAELEDSGVYFCASSQDRPFGTGELFFGEGSRLTVL.

The J gene is TRBJ2-4, the V gene TRBV6-2 or TRBV6-3; weak D call: TRBD1 (6 bases). Per germline, CDR1 MNHEY and CDR2 SVGEGT. This CDR3 has 16 residues. The V end lost 1 base, the J end lost 7 bases, and 17 bases lay between the germline ends. CDR3 sequence reads: CASSYFTGISENIQYF. CDR3 coding DNA: TGTGCCAGCAGTTACTTTACAGGGATATCAGAGAACATTCAGTACTTC.

This rearrangement joins TRBV20-1 to TRBJ2-4; D gene ambiguous. V lost 1 base to trimming and J lost 0 bases, with 7 bases between them. The CDR3 loop spans 14 amino acids. Germline V lookup: CDR1 DFQATT, CDR2 SNEGSKA (reference sequence). CDR3 coding DNA: TGCAGTGCTAGAGGCGTACTAGCCAAAAACATTCAGTACTTC. Residues: CSARGVLAKNIQYF.

This clonotype has a handful of counts. J is TRBJ1-1 and V is TRBV4-1, with a possible D match to TRBD1 (6 bases). This CDR3 spans 14 amino acids. The V end was cut by 0 bases, the J end by 4 bases, with 9 bases between. Germline V gene sequence: CDR1 MGHRA, CDR2 YSYEKL. In nucleotides, the CDR3 is TGCGCCAGCAGCCAAGATACAGGGAGCACTGAAGCTTTCTTT. It yields the protein CASSQDTGSTEAFF.

The rearrangement joins TRBV7-9 to TRBJ2-7, with D perhaps being TRBD1 or TRBD2 (6 bases each). The ends were cut back, 4 bases at V and 0 bases at J, with 13 bases in the middle. The germline V gene has CDR1 SEHNR and CDR2 FQNEAQ (reference sequence). The CDR3 extends over 15 amino acids. The CDR3 loop is CASSSAGGVSYEQYF. In DNA form, the CDR3 reads TGTGCCAGCAGCTCCGCCGGGGGCGTCTCCTACGAGCAGTACTTC.

The sample holds a few counts of this clonotype. The chain combines TRBV30 with TRBJ2-3, with D possibly being TRBD2 (6 bases). Germline V lookup: CDR1 GTSNPN, CDR2 SVGIG (reference sequence). V lost 3 bases, J lost 0 bases, and 10 bases lay in between. The CDR3 covers 14 residues. The CDR3 region has the DNA TGTGCCTGGAGCCTAGCGTCTAGCACAGATACGCAGTATTTT. Residues: CAWSLASSTDTQYF.

V is TRBV19 and J is TRBJ2-7; D is perhaps TRBD1 or TRBD2 (5 bases each). V lost 5 bases and J lost 1, with 12 bases in between. The CDR3 sequence is 14 residues long. The germline V gene has CDR1 LNHDA and CDR2 SQIVND (reference sequence). The CDR3, as DNA: TGTGCCAGTAGTCCGGGACCCTATTCCTACGAGCAGTACTTC. Its translation: CASSPGPYSYEQYF.

Here the CDR3 reads CASSRGRGQPQHF. The CDR3 DNA is TGTGCCAGCAGCCGGGGGCGAGGTCAGCCCCAGCATTTT. V is TRBV5-6 and J is TRBJ1-5; maybe TRBD1 (6 bases). CDR1 is SGHDT, CDR2 YYEEEE, per germline. The CDR3 length is 13 residues. V lost 4 bases to trimming and J lost 6 bases, with 11 bases between them.

The chain links TRBV5-1 to TRBJ1-6; D perhaps matches TRBD1 (6 bases). V lost 2 bases, J lost 10 bases, and 13 bases lay in between. The CDR3 consists of 14 residues. Germline V gene data show CDR1 as SGHRS and CDR2 as YFSETQ. The CDR3 spells CASSLVGQNSPLHF. The CDR3, as DNA: TGCGCCAGCAGCTTAGTAGGACAGAACTCACCCCTCCACTTT.

The chain has TRBV6-5 and TRBJ2-1; 11 bases line up with TRBD2. Germline V gene sequence: CDR1 MNHEY, CDR2 SVGAGI. The CDR3 covers 17 residues. J gave up 5 bases and V 2 bases, and 8 bases lay outside the gene matches. The CDR3 spells CASSYITSGSINNEQFF. The CDR3 region has the DNA TGTGCCAGCAGTTACATCACTAGCGGGAGTATCAACAATGAGCAGTTCTTC.

This clonotype was seen a handful of times. The chain joins TRBV5-1 to TRBJ2-6; no firm D call. The germline V and J ends were trimmed by 6 bases and 1 base, with 8 bases remaining between them. Germline V lookup: CDR1 SGHRS, CDR2 YFSETQ. This CDR3 has 14 residues. This CDR3 reads CASTTYSGANVLTF. DNA of the CDR3: TGCGCCAGCACCACATATTCTGGGGCCAACGTCCTGACTTTC.

The chain has TRBV4-1 and TRBJ1-3; weak D call: TRBD1 (6 bases). V dropped 4 bases and J dropped 8 bases, with 24 bases sitting between them. Germline lookup yields CDR1 MGHRA and CDR2 YSYEKL. The CDR3 length is 17 residues. The CDR3 DNA sequence: TGCGCCAGCAGCCCACACCGCTCACAGGGAGCCGGGGACACCATATATTTT. Translation gives CASSPHRSQGAGDTIYF.

This clonotype appeared a few times. The gene calls are TRBV10-3 and TRBJ2-2; possibly TRBD1 or TRBD2 for D (5 bases each). Between the trimmed V and J ends, which lost 10 bases and 4 bases, there was a span of 22 bases. Germline-derived CDR1 and CDR2 are ENHRY and SYGVKD. The CDR3 spans 16 residues. The CDR3 protein is CANPPGQAQPTGELFF. The CDR3 DNA reads TGTGCCAACCCCCCGGGGCAGGCCCAACCCACCGGGGAGCTGTTTTTT.

This clonotype was detected only a few times. This chain uses TRBV28 with TRBJ2-1, with 16 bases fitting TRBD2. Losses at the gene ends were 3 bases for V and 8 bases for J; bases not matched to a gene: 10. There are 18 residues in the CDR3. CDR1 and CDR2 (germline): MDHEN, SYDVKM. CDR3 sequence: CASSLGGLAGGPGDEQFF. The CDR3 DNA reads TGTGCCAGCAGTTTGGGGGGACTAGCGGGAGGGCCGGGAGATGAGCAGTTCTTC.